This T cell receptor (beta chain) is drawn from a study of T cells after yellow fever vaccination. UMIs and a universal primer site were added when TCR cDNA was made by 5'RACE template switching. TCRdb re-called the 5' RACE reads with MiXCR, one entry per CDR3 protein. The data hold 250,000 to 350,000 distinct CDR3 sequences, with around 7% observed a single time. Study findings and constraints: Contamination of FACS-sorted repertoires by abundant clonotypes from the bulk population could occur. Re-detected after boosting: most primary clones, 96% of CD4 and about 90% of CD8.

Of note for this clonotype: As yet, its antigen is unknown. The junction differs from germline at one of its ends, possibly a read error.

The CDR3 sequence is 15 residues long. The germline gives CDR1 LGHDT, CDR2 YNNKEL (reference sequence). The chain recombines TRBV3-1 with TRBJ2-2; 7 bases line up with TRBD2. This clonotype originated in a man aged 18-30 years who received the YFV17D yellow fever vaccine. The source material was PBMCs, sampled roughly seven weeks after the first yellow fever vaccination. The CDR3: CASCQASGATGELFF. In DNA, the CDR3 is TGTGCCAGCTGCCAAGCTAGCGGAGCCACCGGGGAGCTGTTTTTT. Full variable domain (rest looked up from reference TRBV3-1 and TRBJ2-2): DTAVSQTPKYLVTQMGNDKSIKCEQNLGHDTMYWYKQDSKKFLKIMFSYNNKELIINETVPNRFSPKSPDKAHLNLHINSLELGDSAVYFCASCQASGATGELFFGEGSRLTVL.